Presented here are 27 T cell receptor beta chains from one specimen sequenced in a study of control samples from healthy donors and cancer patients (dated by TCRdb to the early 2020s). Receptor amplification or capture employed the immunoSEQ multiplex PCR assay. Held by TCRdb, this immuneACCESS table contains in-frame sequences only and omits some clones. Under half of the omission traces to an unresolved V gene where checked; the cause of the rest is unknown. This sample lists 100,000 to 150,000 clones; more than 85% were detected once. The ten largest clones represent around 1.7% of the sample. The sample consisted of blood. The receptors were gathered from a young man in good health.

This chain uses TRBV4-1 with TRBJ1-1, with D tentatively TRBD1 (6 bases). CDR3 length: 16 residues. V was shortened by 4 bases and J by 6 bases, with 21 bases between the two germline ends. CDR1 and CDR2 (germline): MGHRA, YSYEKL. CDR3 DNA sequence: TGCGCCAGCAGCCTCAACACACTACAGGGTGATGCTGAAGCTTTCTTT. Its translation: CASSLNTLQGDAEAFF.

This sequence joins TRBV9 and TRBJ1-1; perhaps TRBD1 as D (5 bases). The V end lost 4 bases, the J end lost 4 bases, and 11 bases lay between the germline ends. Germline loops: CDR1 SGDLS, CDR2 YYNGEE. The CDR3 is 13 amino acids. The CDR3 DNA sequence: TGTGCCAGCAGCTCCCGTGGGGCCACTGAAGCTTTCTTT. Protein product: CASSSRGATEAFF.

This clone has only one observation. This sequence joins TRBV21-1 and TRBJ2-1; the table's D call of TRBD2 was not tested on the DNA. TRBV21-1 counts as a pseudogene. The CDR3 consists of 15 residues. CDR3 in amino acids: CASSSETGLGREQFF. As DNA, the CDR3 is TGTGCCAGCAGCAGCGAAACGGGACTAGGGAGAGAGCAGTTCTTC.

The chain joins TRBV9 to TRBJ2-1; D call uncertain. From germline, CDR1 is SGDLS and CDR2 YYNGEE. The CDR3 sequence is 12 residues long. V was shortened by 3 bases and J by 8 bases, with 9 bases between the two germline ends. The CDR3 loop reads CASSGRGYEQFF. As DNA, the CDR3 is TGTGCCAGCAGCGGCCGTGGGTATGAGCAGTTCTTC.

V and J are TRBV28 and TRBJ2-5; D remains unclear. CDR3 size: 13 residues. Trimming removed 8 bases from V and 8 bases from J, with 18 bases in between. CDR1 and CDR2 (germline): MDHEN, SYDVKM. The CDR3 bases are TGTGCCAGCGTTGATAGTCGAACCCGTACCCAGTACTTC. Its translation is CASVDSRTRTQYF.

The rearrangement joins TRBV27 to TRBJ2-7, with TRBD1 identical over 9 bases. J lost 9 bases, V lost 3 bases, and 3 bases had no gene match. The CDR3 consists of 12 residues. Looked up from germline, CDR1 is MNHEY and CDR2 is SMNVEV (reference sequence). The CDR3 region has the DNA TGTGCCAGCAGTTTTGGGACAGGGAGGCAGTACTTC. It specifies CASSFGTGRQYF.

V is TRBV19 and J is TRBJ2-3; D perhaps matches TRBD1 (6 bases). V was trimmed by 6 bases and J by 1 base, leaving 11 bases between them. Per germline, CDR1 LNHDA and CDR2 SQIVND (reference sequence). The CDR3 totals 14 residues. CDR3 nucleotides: TGTGCCAGTAGCCCCGGACAGCGCACAGATACGCAGTATTTT. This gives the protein CASSPGQRTDTQYF.

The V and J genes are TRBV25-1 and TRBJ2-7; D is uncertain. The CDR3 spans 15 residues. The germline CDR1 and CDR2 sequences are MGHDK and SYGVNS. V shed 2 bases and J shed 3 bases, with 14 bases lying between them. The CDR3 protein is CASSESGSRHYEQYF. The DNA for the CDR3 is TGTGCCAGCAGTGAAAGTGGAAGCAGGCACTACGAGCAGTACTTC.

CDR3 DNA: TGCGCCAGCAGCTACCGCCAGGGCGAGGGGCAGTTCTTC. This sequence encodes CASSYRQGEGQFF. The V call is TRBV5-1, the J call TRBJ2-1; either TRBD1 or TRBD2 may supply D (5 bases each). Germline values: CDR1 SGHRS, CDR2 YFSETQ. The length of the CDR3 is 13 residues. Trimming removed 3 bases at V and 12 bases at J, with 16 bases between.

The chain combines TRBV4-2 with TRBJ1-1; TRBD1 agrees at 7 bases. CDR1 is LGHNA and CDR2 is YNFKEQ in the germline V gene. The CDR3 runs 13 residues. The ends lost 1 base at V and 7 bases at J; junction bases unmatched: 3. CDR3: CASSQGPGGEAFF. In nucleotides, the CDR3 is TGTGCCAGCAGCCAAGGGCCAGGGGGTGAAGCTTTCTTT.

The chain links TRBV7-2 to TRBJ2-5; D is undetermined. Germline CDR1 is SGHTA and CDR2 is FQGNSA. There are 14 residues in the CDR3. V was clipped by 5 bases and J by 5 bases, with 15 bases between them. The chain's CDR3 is CASSLTNTWETQYF. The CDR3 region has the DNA TGTGCCAGCAGCCTGACAAATACTTGGGAGACCCAGTACTTC. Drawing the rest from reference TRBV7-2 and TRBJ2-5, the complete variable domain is GAGVSQSPSNKVTEKGKDVELRCDPISGHTALYWYRQSLGQGLEFLIYFQGNSAPDKSGLPSDRFSAERTGGSVSTLTIQRTQQEDSAVYLCASSLTNTWETQYFGPGTRLLVL.

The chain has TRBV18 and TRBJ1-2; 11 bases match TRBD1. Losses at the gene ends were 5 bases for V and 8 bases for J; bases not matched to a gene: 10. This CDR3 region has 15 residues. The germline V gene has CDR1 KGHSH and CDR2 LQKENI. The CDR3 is CASSSRTGGNVGYTF. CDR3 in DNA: TGTGCCAGCTCATCTCGGACAGGGGGCAACGTGGGCTACACCTTC.

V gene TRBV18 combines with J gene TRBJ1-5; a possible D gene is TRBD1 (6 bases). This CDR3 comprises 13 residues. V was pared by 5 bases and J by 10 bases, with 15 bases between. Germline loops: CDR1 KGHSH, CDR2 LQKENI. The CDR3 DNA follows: TGTGCCAGCTCATTGGACAGATCAAAACCCCAGCATTTT. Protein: CASSLDRSKPQHF.

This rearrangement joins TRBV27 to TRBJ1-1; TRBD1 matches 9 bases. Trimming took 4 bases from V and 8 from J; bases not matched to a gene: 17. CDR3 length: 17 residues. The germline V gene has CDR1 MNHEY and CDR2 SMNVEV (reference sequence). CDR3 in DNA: TGTGCCAGCAGTTCCCCCCTATATCGGACAGGGGAGAGAGAAGCTTTCTTT. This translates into CASSSPLYRTGEREAFF.

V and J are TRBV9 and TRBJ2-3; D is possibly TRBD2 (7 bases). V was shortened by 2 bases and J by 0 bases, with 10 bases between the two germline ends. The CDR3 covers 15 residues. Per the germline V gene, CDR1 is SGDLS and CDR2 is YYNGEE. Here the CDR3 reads CASSVTGGSTDTQYF. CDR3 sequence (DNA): TGTGCCAGCAGCGTCACGGGGGGCAGCACAGATACGCAGTATTTT.

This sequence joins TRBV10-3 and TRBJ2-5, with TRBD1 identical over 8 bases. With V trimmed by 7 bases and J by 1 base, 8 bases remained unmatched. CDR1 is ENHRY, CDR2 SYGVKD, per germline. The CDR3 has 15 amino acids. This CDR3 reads CAIKDRVSGQETQYF. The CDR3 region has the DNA TGTGCCATCAAGGACAGGGTTTCGGGCCAAGAGACCCAGTACTTC.

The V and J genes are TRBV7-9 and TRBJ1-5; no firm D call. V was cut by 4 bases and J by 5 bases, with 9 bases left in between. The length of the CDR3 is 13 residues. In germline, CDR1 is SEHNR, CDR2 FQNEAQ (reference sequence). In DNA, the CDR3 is TGTGCCAGCAGCTCTCTCGTGGATCAGCCCCAGCATTTT. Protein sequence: CASSSLVDQPQHF.

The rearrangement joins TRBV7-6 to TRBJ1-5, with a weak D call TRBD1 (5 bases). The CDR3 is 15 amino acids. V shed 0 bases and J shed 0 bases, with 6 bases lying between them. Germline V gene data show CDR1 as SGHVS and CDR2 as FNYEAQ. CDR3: CASSLAGDSNQPQHF. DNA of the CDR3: TGTGCCAGCAGCTTAGCGGGGGATAGCAATCAGCCCCAGCATTTT.

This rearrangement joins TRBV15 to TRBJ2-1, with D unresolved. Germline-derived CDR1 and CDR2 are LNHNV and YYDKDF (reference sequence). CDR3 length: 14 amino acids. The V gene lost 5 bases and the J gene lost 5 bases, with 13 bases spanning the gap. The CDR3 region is CATSGYSGHNEQFF. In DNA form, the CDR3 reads TGTGCCACCAGCGGATACAGTGGGCACAATGAGCAGTTCTTC.

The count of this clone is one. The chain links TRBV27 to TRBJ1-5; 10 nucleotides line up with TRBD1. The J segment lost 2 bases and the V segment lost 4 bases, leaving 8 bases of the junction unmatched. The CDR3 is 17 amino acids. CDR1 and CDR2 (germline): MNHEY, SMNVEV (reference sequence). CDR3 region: CASSSRQGARGNQPQHF. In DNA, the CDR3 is TGTGCCAGCAGTTCTCGACAGGGGGCAAGGGGCAATCAGCCCCAGCATTTT.

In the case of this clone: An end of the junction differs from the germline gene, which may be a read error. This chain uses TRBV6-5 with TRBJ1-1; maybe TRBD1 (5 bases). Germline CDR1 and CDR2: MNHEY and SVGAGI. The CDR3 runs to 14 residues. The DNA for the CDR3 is TGTACCAGCAGTTACCAGGGAGGAAGCACTGAAGCTTTCTTT. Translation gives CTSSYQGGSTEAFF.

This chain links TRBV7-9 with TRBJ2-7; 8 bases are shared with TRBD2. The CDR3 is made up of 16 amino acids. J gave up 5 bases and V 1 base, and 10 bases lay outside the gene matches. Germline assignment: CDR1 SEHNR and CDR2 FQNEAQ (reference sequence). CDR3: CASSLVGTRGGHEQYF. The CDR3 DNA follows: TGTGCCAGCAGCTTAGTAGGGACTAGAGGGGGTCACGAGCAGTACTTC.

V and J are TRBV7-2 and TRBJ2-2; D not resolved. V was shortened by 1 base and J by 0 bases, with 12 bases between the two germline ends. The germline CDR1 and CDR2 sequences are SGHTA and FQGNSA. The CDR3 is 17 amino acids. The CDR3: CASSLGPRNANTGELFF. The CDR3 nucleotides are TGTGCCAGCAGCTTAGGACCCCGGAACGCGAACACCGGGGAGCTGTTTTTT. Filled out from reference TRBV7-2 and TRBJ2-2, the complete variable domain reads GAGVSQSPSNKVTEKGKDVELRCDPISGHTALYWYRQSLGQGLEFLIYFQGNSAPDKSGLPSDRFSAERTGGSVSTLTIQRTQQEDSAVYLCASSLGPRNANTGELFFGEGSRLTVL.

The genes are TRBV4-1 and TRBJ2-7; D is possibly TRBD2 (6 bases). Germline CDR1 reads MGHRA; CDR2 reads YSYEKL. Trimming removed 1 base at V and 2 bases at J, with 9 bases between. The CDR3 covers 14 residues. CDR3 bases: TGCGCCAGCAGCCAAGGGGACTTCACCTACGAGCAGTACTTC. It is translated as CASSQGDFTYEQYF.

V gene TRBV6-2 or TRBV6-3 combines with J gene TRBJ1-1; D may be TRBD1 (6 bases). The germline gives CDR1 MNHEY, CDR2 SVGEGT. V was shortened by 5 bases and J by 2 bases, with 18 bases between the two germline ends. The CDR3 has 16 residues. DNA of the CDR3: TGTGCCAGCAGTCAGCTTACAGGGATTCAAAACACTGAAGCTTTCTTT. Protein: CASSQLTGIQNTEAFF.

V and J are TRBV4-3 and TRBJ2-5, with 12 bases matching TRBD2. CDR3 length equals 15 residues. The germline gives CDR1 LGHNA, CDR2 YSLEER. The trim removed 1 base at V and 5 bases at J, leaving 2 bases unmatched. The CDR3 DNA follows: TGCGCCAGCAGCCAAGGGCTAGCGGGAGGGGAGACCCAGTACTTC. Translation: CASSQGLAGGETQYF.

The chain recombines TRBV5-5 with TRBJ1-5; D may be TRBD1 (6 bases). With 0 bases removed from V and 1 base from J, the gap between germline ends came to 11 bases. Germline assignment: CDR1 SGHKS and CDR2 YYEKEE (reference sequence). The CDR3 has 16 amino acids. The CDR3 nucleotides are TGTGCCAGCAGCTTGGCCTGGCAGGGGAGCAATCAGCCCCAGCATTTT. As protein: CASSLAWQGSNQPQHF.